The rows below give T cell receptor beta chains drawn from one sample of a study of shared clonotypes between healthy human individuals. Data came from immunoSEQ multiplex PCR; TCRdb stores just in-frame clones and leaves some out. The sample consists of some 630,000 clones, roughly 95% of them appearing once. The source material was naive CD8+ T cells sorted from blood. The receptors were gathered from a woman in her twenties or thirties in good health. Each CDR3 is given with its conserved first and last residue. The D gene is left open where the match is weak. A clone size is listed for some rows: how often the clone was seen (once, few, many), or a class if it is expanded.

j_gene	d_gene	abundance	v_gene	CDR3nt	CDR3aa
TRBJ2-7	.	.	TRBV30	TGTGCCTGGAGTTCAGTCTACGAGCAGTACTTC	CAWSSVYEQYF
TRBJ2-7	.	.	TRBV9	TGTGCCAGCAGCGTAGGTAGGGGATCAAGGGAGCAGTACTTC	CASSVGRGSREQYF
TRBJ2-7	.	.	TRBV5-6	TGTGCCAGCAGCTTTGGGGATTCCCACGAGCAGTACTTC	CASSFGDSHEQYF
TRBJ2-7	TRBD2	.	TRBV19	TGTGCCAGTAGTATAGGAGCGGGAGTGATGGCCTACGAGCAGTACTTC	CASSIGAGVMAYEQYF
TRBJ2-7	.	.	TRBV29-1	TGCAGCGTTCTTGCAGGGCCGACCTACGAGCAGTACTTC	CSVLAGPTYEQYF
TRBJ2-1	TRBD2	once	TRBV9	TGTGCCAGCAGCGCTTCCCTGGGGGGGCGGGAGGACCTATCCCATGAGCAGTTCTTC	CASSASLGGREDLSHEQFF
TRBJ2-7	TRBD2	.	TRBV4-1	TGCGCCAGCAGCATACGGACTAGCGGGAGCTACGAGCAGTACTTC	CASSIRTSGSYEQYF
TRBJ2-7	TRBD1	.	TRBV6-5	TGTGCCAGCAGTTACTCGGACAGGGCCTACGAGCAGTACTTC	CASSYSDRAYEQYF
TRBJ2-1	.	.	TRBV11-2	TGTGCCAGCAGCTTAGGAGTAGGAGGTCCCTCCTACAATGAGCAGTTCTTC	CASSLGVGGPSYNEQFF
TRBJ2-7	TRBD1	once	TRBV7-9	TGTGCCGACGAACAGGGGATCGAGCAGTACTTC	CADEQGIEQYF
TRBJ2-7	TRBD2	.	TRBV9	TGTGCCAGCAGCGTAGCTACTAGCGGGAGGGTGGAGGAGCAGTACTTC	CASSVATSGRVEEQYF
TRBJ1-1	TRBD1	.	TRBV30	TGTGCCTGGAACCACCTACCGGGACAGGAGGACACTGAAGCTTTCTTT	CAWNHLPGQEDTEAFF
TRBJ2-7	.	.	TRBV19	TGTGCCAGTAGTTTAAACTTGAACTACGAGCAGTACTTC	CASSLNLNYEQYF
TRBJ1-4	.	.	TRBV4-2	TGTGCCAGCAGCCAAGATAATCAGGACAGAACCGAAGGGTGGGAAAAACTGTTTTTT	CASSQDNQDRTEGWEKLFF
TRBJ2-1	.	.	TRBV27	TGTGCCAGCAGTTCCAGGGACATTCATGAGCAGTTCTTC	CASSSRDIHEQFF
TRBJ1-5	.	.	TRBV27	TGTGCCAGCAGTTTGGGTCAGGGGAATGGTCAGCCCCAGCATTTT	CASSLGQGNGQPQHF
TRBJ1-2	.	.	TRBV5-1	TGCGCCAGCAGCTTATCGCGCGGGAATGGCTACACCTTC	CASSLSRGNGYTF
TRBJ1-1	.	.	TRBV6-1	TGTGCCAGCAGCCGATACAACACTGAAGCTTTCTTT	CASSRYNTEAFF
TRBJ2-2	.	once	TRBV11-2	TGTGCCAGCAGCCCCGGGGAGCTGTTTTTT	CASSPGELFF
TRBJ2-5	TRBD2	once	TRBV12-5	TGTGCTAGTGGTTTGGTAGGGTCGGGAAGCGGGAGCGGGCAAGAGACCCAGTACTTC	CASGLVGSGSGSGQETQYF
TRBJ2-1	TRBD1	.	TRBV9	TGTGCCAGCAGCGTTGGGACAGGGAGGGATGAGCAGTTCTTC	CASSVGTGRDEQFF
TRBJ1-2	TRBD1	.	TRBV29-1	TGCAGCGTTGAAGGGACAGGGGGCGCGTACTATGGCTACACCTTC	CSVEGTGGAYYGYTF
TRBJ1-5	.	once	TRBV19	TGTGCCAGTAAGCCTCTTTATAGCAATCAGCCCCAGCATTTT	CASKPLYSNQPQHF
TRBJ2-7	TRBD2	.	TRBV4-1	TGCGCCAGCAGCCAAGAAACGGCACTAGCGGGGTCCGAGCAGTACTTC	CASSQETALAGSEQYF
TRBJ2-1	TRBD2	.	TRBV28	TGTGCCAGCAGAGAGAGCGGGAGAATGGGCGAGCAGTTCTTC	CASRESGRMGEQFF
TRBJ2-3	.	.	TRBV5-1	TGCGCCAGCAAGGATCAAGGGACCGGCACAGATACGCAGTATTTT	CASKDQGTGTDTQYF
TRBJ1-5	.	.	TRBV11-3	TGTGCCAGCAGCTTAGTCTCTAGGGGGAGAGGTCAGCCCCAGCATTTT	CASSLVSRGRGQPQHF
TRBJ1-1	.	.	TRBV9	TGTGCCAGCAGCGCGACAGGGAACACTGAAGCTTTCTTT	CASSATGNTEAFF
TRBJ2-1	.	.	TRBV11-2	TGTGCCAGCAGCCCGGACGGGGGCTTGACTAAGGGGTGGGATGAGCAGTTCTTC	CASSPDGGLTKGWDEQFF
TRBJ2-7	TRBD1	.	TRBV28	TGTGCCAGCAGTTCACGACAGGGGGGGCACGAGCAGTACTTC	CASSSRQGGHEQYF
TRBJ1-5	.	.	TRBV2	TGTGCCAGCAGTGAAGGTAATAGCAATCAGCCCCAGCATTTT	CASSEGNSNQPQHF
TRBJ2-7	TRBD1	.	TRBV28	TGTGCCAGCAGTTTAAGCAGGGGGTCCTACGAGCAGTACTTC	CASSLSRGSYEQYF
TRBJ1-2	.	.	TRBV5-4	TGTGCCAGCAGACCCCCCGACAGACTAGATGGCTACACCTTC	CASRPPDRLDGYTF
TRBJ2-1	.	.	TRBV29-1	TGCAGCCCGGGAAGCTCCTACAATGAGCAGTTCTTC	CSPGSSYNEQFF
TRBJ1-2	.	.	TRBV5-6	TGTGCCAGCAGCTTGCTAATTCCAGGGCCAAACTATGGCTACACCTTC	CASSLLIPGPNYGYTF
TRBJ2-5	.	.	TRBV5-4	TGTGCCAGCAGCTTGGCCACGGGACAAGAGACCCAGTACTTC	CASSLATGQETQYF
TRBJ2-2	TRBD2	.	TRBV29-1	TGCAGCGTAGAACTAGCGGGAGAGATGAACACCGGGGAGCTGTTTTTT	CSVELAGEMNTGELFF
TRBJ1-1	.	.	TRBV28	TGTGCCAGCAGCTCCGGACAGTACACTGAAGCTTTCTTT	CASSSGQYTEAFF
TRBJ1-4	.	.	TRBV19	TGTGCCAGTAGTTCGCCAGGGGATGGGGAAAAACTGTTTTTT	CASSSPGDGEKLFF
TRBJ1-5	.	.	TRBV19	TGTGCCAGTAGTAAGCCGACGGACCCTCGCCCGGGACAGCCCCAGCATTTT	CASSKPTDPRPGQPQHF